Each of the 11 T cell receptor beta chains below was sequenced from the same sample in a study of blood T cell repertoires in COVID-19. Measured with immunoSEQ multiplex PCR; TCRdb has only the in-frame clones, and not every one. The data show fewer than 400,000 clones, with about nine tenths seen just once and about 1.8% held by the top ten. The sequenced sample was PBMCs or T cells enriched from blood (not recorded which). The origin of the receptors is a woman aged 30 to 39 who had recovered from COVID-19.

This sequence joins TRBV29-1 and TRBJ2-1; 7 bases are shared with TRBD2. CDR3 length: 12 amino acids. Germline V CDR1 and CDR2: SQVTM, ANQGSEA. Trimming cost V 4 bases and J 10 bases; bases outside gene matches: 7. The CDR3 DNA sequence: TGCAGCGTTGGAAAGGGAGGGAACGAGCAGTTCTTC. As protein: CSVGKGGNEQFF.

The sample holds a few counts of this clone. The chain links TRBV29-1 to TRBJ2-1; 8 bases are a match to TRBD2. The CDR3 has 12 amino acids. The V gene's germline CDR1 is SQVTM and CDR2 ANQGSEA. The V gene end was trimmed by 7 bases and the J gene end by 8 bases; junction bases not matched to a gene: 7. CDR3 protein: CSGGLAGDEQFF. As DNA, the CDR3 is TGCAGCGGTGGACTAGCTGGCGATGAGCAGTTCTTC.

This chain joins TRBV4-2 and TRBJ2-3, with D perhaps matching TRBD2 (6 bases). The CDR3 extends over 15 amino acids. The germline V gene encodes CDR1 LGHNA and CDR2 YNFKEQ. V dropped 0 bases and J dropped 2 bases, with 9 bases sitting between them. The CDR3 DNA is TGTGCCAGCAGCCAAGAGGGACTCAACACAGATACGCAGTATTTT. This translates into CASSQEGLNTDTQYF.

The CDR3 is CASSQVGGQGTLHF. The CDR3, as DNA: TGCGCCAGCAGCCAAGTGGGGGGACAGGGCACCCTCCACTTT. The rearrangement uses TRBV4-1 and TRBJ1-6; 9 nucleotides match TRBD1. CDR1 and CDR2 (germline): MGHRA, YSYEKL. This CDR3 has 14 residues. Trimming at V came to 1 base and at J to 14 bases, leaving 6 bases not matched to a gene.

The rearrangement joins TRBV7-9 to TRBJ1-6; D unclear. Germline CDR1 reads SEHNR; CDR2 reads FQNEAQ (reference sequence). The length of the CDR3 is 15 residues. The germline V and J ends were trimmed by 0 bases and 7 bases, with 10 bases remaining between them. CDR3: CASSLAFGENSPLHF. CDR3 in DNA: TGTGCCAGCAGCTTAGCGTTCGGGGAGAATTCACCCCTCCACTTT.

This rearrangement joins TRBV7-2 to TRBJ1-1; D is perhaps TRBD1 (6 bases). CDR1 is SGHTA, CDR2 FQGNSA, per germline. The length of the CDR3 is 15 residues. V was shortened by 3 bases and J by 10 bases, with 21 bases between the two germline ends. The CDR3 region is CASSLTSDSRGVAFF. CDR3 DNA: TGTGCCAGCAGCTTGACCTCGGACAGCCGGGGGGTAGCTTTCTTT.

DNA of the CDR3: TGTGCCAGTAGTACACCAGGGACAGGGAGGACTGAAGCTTTCTTT. Amino acids: CASSTPGTGRTEAFF. V and J are TRBV19 and TRBJ1-1, with 9 bases identical to TRBD1. The CDR3 covers 15 residues. The J segment lost 5 bases and the V segment lost 4 bases, leaving 8 bases of the junction unmatched. Germline V gene lookup returns CDR1 LNHDA and CDR2 SQIVND (reference sequence).

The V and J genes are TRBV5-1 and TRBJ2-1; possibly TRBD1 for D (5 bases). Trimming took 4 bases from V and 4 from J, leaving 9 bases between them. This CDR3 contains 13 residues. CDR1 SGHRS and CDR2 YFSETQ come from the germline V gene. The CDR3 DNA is TGCGCCAGCAGCGTAGGGGATTACAATGAGCAGTTCTTC. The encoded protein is CASSVGDYNEQFF.

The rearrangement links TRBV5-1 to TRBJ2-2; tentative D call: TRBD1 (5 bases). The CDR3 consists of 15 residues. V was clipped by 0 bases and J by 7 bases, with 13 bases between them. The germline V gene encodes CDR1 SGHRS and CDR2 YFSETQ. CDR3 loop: CASSLVVGAGGELFF. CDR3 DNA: TGCGCCAGCAGCTTGGTTGTAGGGGCAGGCGGGGAGCTGTTTTTT.

DNA of the CDR3: TGTGCCACCAGTGATCCCAGGGCGGTTGTTGAGCAGTTCTTC. Its translation is CATSDPRAVVEQFF. The chain carries TRBV24-1 and TRBJ2-1; a weak D match, TRBD1 (5 bases). The CDR3 is made up of 14 amino acids. CDR1 KGHDR and CDR2 SFDVKD come from the germline V gene. Trimming took 3 bases from V and 9 from J, leaving 14 bases between them.

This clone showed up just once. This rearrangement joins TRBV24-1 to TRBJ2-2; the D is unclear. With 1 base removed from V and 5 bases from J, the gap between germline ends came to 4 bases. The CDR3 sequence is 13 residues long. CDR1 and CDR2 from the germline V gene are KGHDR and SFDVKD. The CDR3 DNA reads TGTGCCACCAGTGATTTCTTAACCGGGGAGCTGTTTTTT. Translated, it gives CATSDFLTGELFF.